This T cell receptor (beta chain) appears in the sequencing data of a study of blood T cell repertoires in COVID-19. Study as a whole: The samples span acute and convalescent COVID-19 from the United States, Italy and Spain. PBMCs, B-cell-depleted T cells, or T cells provided the cDNA or gDNA that made up the material.

Original data processing: Reference gene primer amplification gave nucleated cell count estimates. This table comes from immunoSEQ multiplex PCR, and its TCRdb copy is limited to in-frame clones, with some not included. V and J calls and clone size are copied from that table; D and trimming were computed from the DNA. The table records roughly 57,000 clones, roughly nine tenths of them present only once. Sequencing was done on a sample of peripheral blood. This receptor was obtained from a human donor in a cohort sampled during active COVID-19.

This CDR3 reads CASSEGSLSNQPQHF. CDR3 sequence (DNA): TGCGCCAGCAGTGAGGGGAGCCTTAGCAATCAGCCCCAGCATTTT. V gene TRBV10-2 combines with J gene TRBJ1-5, with D hard to call. Germline loops: CDR1 WSHSY, CDR2 SAAADI. CDR3 length equals 15 residues. V lost 2 bases and J 0 bases, leaving 8 bases between the germline ends.